The 14 T cell receptor beta chains given below trace back to one sample, sequenced in a study of blood T cell repertoires in COVID-19. Here immunoSEQ multiplex PCR was the method, and the copy in TCRdb shows in-frame clones only, minus some. The sample has about 46,000 clones; around 87% are singletons. The sequenced sample was PBMCs or T cells enriched from blood (not recorded which). The receptors shown here come from a woman aged 45-65 years who had recovered from COVID-19.

The CDR3 nucleotides read TGTGCCAGCAGCTGGGGCGGGGCGGGACGAACAGATACGCAGTATTTT. This translates into CASSWGGAGRTDTQYF. V gene TRBV5-4 combines with J gene TRBJ2-3; possible D gene TRBD2, 6 bases. CDR3 length equals 16 residues. V was trimmed by 3 bases and J by 3 bases, leaving 17 bases between them. Germline assignment: CDR1 SGHNT and CDR2 YYREEE (reference sequence).

The chain employs TRBV21-1 and TRBJ2-5; the table assigns TRBD1, which was not confirmed against the DNA. TRBV21-1 corresponds to a pseudogene. This CDR3 has 13 residues. The CDR3 region has the DNA TGTGCCATTAGGGACAACGGTAGAGAGACCCAGTACTTC. Encoded protein: CAIRDNGRETQYF.

The genes are TRBV27 and TRBJ2-7; maybe TRBD2 (5 bases). Germline V gives CDR1 MNHEY, CDR2 SMNVEV (reference sequence). V lost 6 bases and J lost 0, with 15 bases in between. CDR3 size: 15 residues. CDR3: CASSSPGVLSYEQYF. The CDR3 DNA reads as TGTGCCAGCAGCTCCCCCGGGGTCCTCTCCTACGAGCAGTACTTC.

V is TRBV4-3 and J is TRBJ2-1; a possible D gene is TRBD1 (5 bases). Germline CDR1 LGHNA, CDR2 YSLEER. Trimming removed 3 bases from V and 1 base from J, with 10 bases in between. The CDR3 covers 15 residues. The CDR3 DNA reads as TGCGCCAGCAGCCAGGATTCAGGGTCCTACAATGAGCAGTTCTTC. Translated: CASSQDSGSYNEQFF.

This clone was recorded once. The chain couples TRBV5-5 to TRBJ2-2; 9 nucleotides agree with TRBD2. Germline CDR1 and CDR2: SGHKS and YYEKEE (reference sequence). The CDR3 loop spans 15 amino acids. V lost 4 bases to trimming and J lost 8 bases; unmatched junction nucleotides: 9. CDR3 nucleotides: TGTGCCAGCAGCCCGAGGGTAGCGGGAGAAGGGGAGCTGTTTTTT. It is translated as CASSPRVAGEGELFF.

This chain uses TRBV19 with TRBJ2-2; 8 bases map to TRBD1. Germline values: CDR1 LNHDA, CDR2 SQIVND (reference sequence). This CDR3 comprises 16 residues. V gave up 3 bases and J gave up 4 bases; unmatched junction bases: 7. The CDR3 sequence is CASSIGQGASTGELFF. CDR3 DNA: TGTGCCAGTAGTATTGGGCAGGGGGCGAGCACCGGGGAGCTGTTTTTT.

The rearrangement links TRBV6-5 to TRBJ2-2; 9 bases are a match to TRBD2. The CDR3 contains 16 residues. Germline V gives CDR1 MNHEY, CDR2 SVGAGI. V lost 4 bases, J lost 4 bases, and 7 bases stayed unmatched. The CDR3 spells CASSFRAGGVTGELFF. CDR3 nucleotides: TGTGCCAGCAGTTTTAGGGCGGGAGGGGTCACCGGGGAGCTGTTTTTT.

The V gene is TRBV28, the J gene TRBJ1-5, with TRBD1 matching over 8 bases. Losses at the gene ends were 5 bases for V and 5 bases for J; bases not matched to a gene: 2. Per the germline V gene, CDR1 is MDHEN and CDR2 is SYDVKM. CDR3 length: 13 residues. The CDR3, as DNA: TGTGCCAGCAGTACAGGGGGGCATCAGCCCCAGCATTTT. This codes for CASSTGGHQPQHF.

The gene calls are TRBV3-1 (or the pseudogene TRBV3-2) and TRBJ2-7; 9 bases fit TRBD1. The junction had 6 bases not matched to a gene; V was cut back by 1 base and J by 5 bases. Germline values: CDR1 LGHDT, CDR2 YNNKEL (reference sequence). The CDR3 has 15 residues. CDR3 coding DNA: TGTGCCAGCAGCCAAGGCGTGGGACAGGGCCACGAGCAGTACTTC. Translating gives CASSQGVGQGHEQYF.

V gene TRBV28 combines with J gene TRBJ1-5; a weak D match, TRBD1 (5 bases). The germline V and J ends were trimmed by 6 bases and 1 base, with 10 bases remaining between them. The CDR3 runs to 14 residues. The V gene's germline CDR1 is MDHEN and CDR2 SYDVKM. The CDR3 DNA reads as TGTGCCAGCAGGCGGACATCGAGCAATCAGCCCCAGCATTTT. Translating it yields CASRRTSSNQPQHF. The full variable domain, in which reference TRBV28 and TRBJ1-5 provide the parts outside the CDR3, is DVKVTQSSRYLVKRTGEKVFLECVQDMDHENMFWYRQDPGLGLRLIYFSYDVKMKEKGDIPEGYSVSREKKERFSLILESASTNQTSMYLCASRRTSSNQPQHFGDGTRLSIL.

This rearrangement joins TRBV19 to TRBJ1-3, with D perhaps TRBD1 (6 bases). Deletions cut 3 bases from V and 2 bases from J, with 14 bases between. This CDR3 is 16 amino acids long. Germline V gives CDR1 LNHDA, CDR2 SQIVND (reference sequence). CDR3 amino acids: CASSMRLRGAGNTIYF. The CDR3 DNA reads TGTGCCAGTAGTATGAGGCTCAGGGGAGCTGGAAACACCATATATTTT.

The chain carries TRBV28 and TRBJ2-3; D is undetermined. Germline V gene data show CDR1 as MDHEN and CDR2 as SYDVKM. V lost 0 bases, J lost 5 bases, and 6 bases lay in between. The CDR3 is made up of 13 amino acids. CDR3 nucleotide sequence: TGTGCCAGCAGTTTATGGACTGAAGATACGCAGTATTTT. Translating gives CASSLWTEDTQYF.

The chain employs TRBV11-2 and TRBJ1-1, with a weak D call TRBD1 (6 bases). The V gene lost 7 bases and the J gene lost 0 bases, with 15 bases spanning the gap. The length of the CDR3 is 15 residues. Germline lookup yields CDR1 SGHAT and CDR2 FQNNGV. The CDR3 protein is CASTNRATMNTEAFF. DNA for the CDR3: TGTGCCAGCACCAACAGGGCTACTATGAACACTGAAGCTTTCTTT.

The rearrangement joins TRBV3-1 (or the pseudogene TRBV3-2) to TRBJ2-1; 9 bases fit TRBD2. This CDR3 is built from 15 residues. The trim removed 4 bases at V and 3 bases at J, leaving 4 bases unmatched. CDR1 is LGHDT and CDR2 is YNNKEL in the germline V gene (reference sequence). CDR3 nucleotide sequence: TGTGCCAGCAGCCTGGAGCGGGAGGTCTACAATGAGCAGTTCTTC. This encodes CASSLEREVYNEQFF.